Presented here are 30 T cell receptor beta chains from one specimen sequenced in a study of a mutant IDH1 vaccine in newly diagnosed glioma. Time point in this sample: week 47, end of study. Mutant IDH1 20-mer peptide, at 300 ug, made up each vaccine dose, with topical imiquimod. These TCRs are of unknown antigen specificity. Clones were sequenced by immunoSEQ multiplex PCR, and TCRdb holds only the in-frame ones, with some missing. Altogether about 40,000 clones are present, about 80% being singletons, with the ten largest covering approximately 19%. The material was PBMCs, obtained from a glioma patient whose treatment included an IDH1 peptide vaccine. All receptors derive from a man between 18 and 35 years old with glioma. Some clones in this sample may be carry-over from other donors' samples.

The chain joins TRBV5-1 to TRBJ2-7; tentatively, D is TRBD1 (5 bases). The CDR3 is 14 amino acids. The ends were cut back, 1 base at V and 3 bases at J, with 11 bases in the middle. CDR1 and CDR2 from the germline V gene are SGHRS and YFSETQ. CDR3 DNA: TGCGCCAGCAGCTTGATGCCGACAGACTACGAGCAGTACTTC. Amino acids: CASSLMPTDYEQYF. Full variable domain (outside the CDR3, taken from reference TRBV5-1 and TRBJ2-7): KAGVTQTPRYLIKTRGQQVTLSCSPISGHRSVSWYQQTPGQGLQFLFEYFSETQRNKGNFPGRFSGRQFSNSRSEMNVSTLELGDSALYLCASSLMPTDYEQYFGPGTRLTVT.

This chain connects TRBV11-2 to TRBJ1-1; no reliable D call. The CDR3 is 13 amino acids. Germline V gene data show CDR1 as SGHAT and CDR2 as FQNNGV. V lost 2 bases to trimming and J lost 4 bases, with 8 bases between them. DNA of the CDR3: TGTGCCAGCAGCTTAAGTGGGTCCACTGAAGCTTTCTTT. Protein product: CASSLSGSTEAFF.

The table lists this clone with a few counts. This rearrangement joins TRBV29-1 to TRBJ1-5; D is uncertain. V lost 8 bases and J 2 bases, leaving 16 bases between the germline ends. This CDR3 spans 14 amino acids. Per germline, CDR1 SQVTM and CDR2 ANQGSEA. Written as DNA, the CDR3 is TGCAGCACTTCCCATCAGGAGGGCAATCAGCCCCAGCATTTT. It specifies CSTSHQEGNQPQHF.

The chain combines TRBV7-9 with TRBJ2-7; the D gene is possibly TRBD2 (5 bases). Trimming took off 6 bases at V and 6 bases at J, with 21 bases between the two ends. The CDR3 runs to 15 residues. Looked up from germline, CDR1 is SEHNR and CDR2 is FQNEAQ (reference sequence). As DNA, the CDR3 is TGTGCCAGCAGTTCGGGCGGGCGGTCGATGGGCGAGCAGTACTTC. This gives the protein CASSSGGRSMGEQYF.

The chain carries TRBV29-1 and TRBJ2-3, with D possibly matching TRBD2 (5 bases). Trimming took 2 bases from V and 2 from J, leaving 11 bases between them. CDR1 is SQVTM and CDR2 is ANQGSEA in the germline V gene. The CDR3 has 14 amino acids. The chain's CDR3 is CSVEPGSHTDTQYF. In DNA form, the CDR3 reads TGCAGCGTTGAACCGGGGAGTCACACAGATACGCAGTATTTT.

By share of the sample, this clone is large. V and J are TRBV5-6 and TRBJ2-7, with 10 bases that match TRBD1. The CDR3 extends over 14 amino acids. Looked up from germline, CDR1 is SGHDT and CDR2 is YYEEEE. V gave up 3 bases and J gave up 2 bases; unmatched junction bases: 2. CDR3 DNA sequence: TGTGCCAGCAGCTGGGACAGGGGACCCTACGAGCAGTACTTC. Translating it yields CASSWDRGPYEQYF. The whole variable domain, remainder taken from reference TRBV5-6 and TRBJ2-7, is DAGVTQSPTHLIKTRGQQVTLRCSPKSGHDTVSWYQQALGQGPQFIFQYYEEEERQRGNFPDRFSGHQFPNYSSELNVNALLLGDSALYLCASSWDRGPYEQYFGPGTRLTVT.

This clone was counted a few times. The genes are TRBV19 and TRBJ2-7; TRBD1 agrees at 9 bases. The CDR3 runs 15 residues. In germline, CDR1 is LNHDA, CDR2 SQIVND (reference sequence). With V trimmed by 5 bases and J by 4 bases, 9 bases remained unmatched. The CDR3 DNA reads TGTGCCAGTAGTCCCGGACAGGGGTTCTGGTACGAGCAGTACTTC. This gives the protein CASSPGQGFWYEQYF.

This sequence joins TRBV5-1 and TRBJ2-3; 9 bases are shared with TRBD1. The CDR3 consists of 19 residues. Germline loops: CDR1 SGHRS, CDR2 YFSETQ. The V and J ends lost 0 bases and 4 bases, in that order; junction bases with no gene match: 15. CDR3 region: CASSLDRDRVEHSADTQYF. Here the CDR3 DNA reads TGCGCCAGCAGCTTGGACCGGGACAGGGTCGAACATTCGGCAGATACGCAGTATTTT.

This clone was seen a few times. The J gene is TRBJ1-2, the V gene TRBV13; TRBD1 matches at 7 bases. The CDR3 sequence is 13 residues long. Trimming took 1 base from V and 6 from J; bases not matched to a gene: 2. Germline V gene data show CDR1 as PRHDT and CDR2 as FYEKMQ (reference sequence). The CDR3 protein is CASSLAGQDGYTF. The CDR3 nucleotides are TGTGCCAGCAGCTTAGCAGGACAGGATGGCTACACCTTC.

This chain connects TRBV6-6 to TRBJ2-7; unclear D gene. Germline V CDR1 and CDR2: MNHNY, SVGAGI (reference sequence). With 4 bases removed from V and 4 bases from J, the gap between germline ends came to 5 bases. This CDR3 has 11 residues. Written as DNA, the CDR3 is TGTGCCAGCAGTTTTCTATACGAGCAGTACTTC. Translating it yields CASSFLYEQYF.

The chain has TRBV2 and TRBJ1-6; D not certain. The CDR3 loop spans 15 amino acids. CDR1 SNHLY and CDR2 FYNNEI come from the germline V gene. V was trimmed by 0 bases and J by 7 bases, leaving 10 bases between them. The CDR3: CASSEARLSNSPLHF. CDR3 bases: TGTGCCAGCAGTGAAGCGCGTCTGAGCAATTCACCCCTCCACTTT.

This chain connects TRBV7-9 to TRBJ1-6; 9 nucleotides align to TRBD1. The CDR3 has 19 amino acids. The germline V gene has CDR1 SEHNR and CDR2 FQNEAQ (reference sequence). The V gene end was trimmed by 1 base and the J gene end by 9 bases; junction bases not matched to a gene: 16. The DNA for the CDR3 is TGTGCCAGCAGCTTAGGCGGGACAGGGACGGCCGTTTTTGGTTCACCCCTCCACTTT. The encoded protein is CASSLGGTGTAVFGSPLHF. The entire variable domain, with the rest obtained from reference TRBV7-9 and TRBJ1-6, is as follows: DTGVSQNPRHKITKRGQNVTFRCDPISEHNRLYWYRQTLGQGPEFLTYFQNEAQLEKSRLLSDRFSAERPKGSFSTLEIQRTEQGDSAMYLCASSLGGTGTAVFGSPLHFGNGTRLTVT.

This chain joins TRBV6-5 and TRBJ1-2; D unresolved. The CDR3 covers 12 residues. Germline V gives CDR1 MNHEY, CDR2 SVGAGI. Deletions cut 0 bases from V and 6 bases from J, with 5 bases between. As DNA, the CDR3 is TGTGCCAGCAGTTACTCAGGTCATGGCTACACCTTC. This sequence encodes CASSYSGHGYTF.

V is TRBV27 and J is TRBJ2-2; 10 bases fit TRBD1. After removal of 1 base from V and 6 bases from J, the junction contained 2 bases not matched to a gene. This CDR3 has 15 residues. Germline-derived CDR1 and CDR2 are MNHEY and SMNVEV (reference sequence). CDR3 bases: TGTGCCAGCAGTTTATGGGACAGGGGAGCCGGGGAGCTGTTTTTT. As protein: CASSLWDRGAGELFF.

There are a few counts of this clone. The genes are TRBV4-2 and TRBJ1-4, with D uncertain. There are 15 residues in the CDR3. Between the trimmed V and J ends, which lost 1 base and 8 bases, there was a span of 14 bases. From germline, CDR1 is LGHNA and CDR2 YNFKEQ. The CDR3: CASSQVTGIGEKLFF. CDR3 nucleotides: TGTGCCAGCAGCCAAGTGACGGGGATTGGAGAAAAACTGTTTTTT.

This chain uses TRBV21-1 with TRBJ1-5. TRBV21-1 is recorded as a pseudogene. The CDR3 spans 15 residues. The CDR3 spells CASSKEWTFNQPQHF. In DNA, the CDR3 is TGTGCCAGCAGCAAAGAGTGGACCTTCAATCAGCCCCAGCATTTT.

The CDR3 nucleotides are TGTGCCAGCTCACGAACCGGGATTTCCCAGTTCTTC. Translating gives CASSRTGISQFF. This chain connects TRBV18 to TRBJ2-1, with D possibly TRBD2 on 5 matching bases. Germline-derived CDR1 and CDR2 are KGHSH and LQKENI. Trimming left V 4 bases short and J 13 bases short, with 14 bases between. This CDR3 region has 12 residues. Supplemented by reference TRBV18 and TRBJ2-1, the full variable domain reads NAGVMQNPRHLVRRRGQEARLRCSPMKGHSHVYWYRQLPEEGLKFMVYLQKENIIDESGMPKERFSAEFPKEGPSILRIQQVVRGDSAAYFCASSRTGISQFFGPGTRLTVL.

V and J are TRBV4-2 and TRBJ1-5; possible D gene TRBD1, 6 bases. The CDR3 length is 16 residues. Germline V gene sequence: CDR1 LGHNA, CDR2 YNFKEQ. The V and J ends lost 3 bases and 2 bases respectively, with 14 bases between them. The CDR3 DNA sequence: TGTGCCAGCAGCCACGTGAAGGGGGAGGGCAATCAGCCCCAGCATTTT. Translated, it gives CASSHVKGEGNQPQHF.

A single count supports this clone. The chain uses TRBV11-2 and TRBJ1-2; TRBD1 might be the D (5 bases). Germline CDR1 reads SGHAT; CDR2 reads FQNNGV. Trimming pared 1 base from V and 4 bases from J, leaving 10 bases between. The CDR3 sequence is 14 residues long. CDR3 nucleotides: TGTGCCAGCAGCTTAGTCGGGGCGATCTATGGCTACACCTTC. This gives the protein CASSLVGAIYGYTF.

The rearrangement links TRBV29-1 to TRBJ2-1; D remains ambiguous. Germline values: CDR1 SQVTM, CDR2 ANQGSEA. The V end was cut by 2 bases, the J end by 8 bases, with 10 bases between. This CDR3 comprises 12 residues. The CDR3 bases are TGCAGCGTTGAACTCGTAAGCGATGAGCAGTTCTTC. It specifies CSVELVSDEQFF.

CDR3 nucleotides: TGCGCCAGCAGCCTTTACTCTGAATTAGGAAACACCATATATTTT. It translates to CASSLYSELGNTIYF. V is TRBV4-3 and J is TRBJ1-3, with unresolved D. This CDR3 comprises 15 residues. The V gene lost 4 bases and the J gene lost 4 bases, with 14 bases spanning the gap. Per the germline V gene, CDR1 is LGHNA and CDR2 is YSLEER.

This clone was seen only a few times. This chain links TRBV27 with TRBJ2-3; 11 bases fit TRBD2. The ends lost 3 bases at V and 4 bases at J; junction bases unmatched: 6. Germline CDR1 is MNHEY and CDR2 is SMNVEV (reference sequence). This CDR3 has 16 amino acids. CDR3 sequence reads: CASSFGLAGGPDTQYF. In DNA, the CDR3 is TGTGCCAGCAGTTTTGGCCTAGCGGGGGGTCCAGATACGCAGTATTTT.

The V and J genes are TRBV2 and TRBJ1-2; D ambiguous. Germline V gives CDR1 SNHLY, CDR2 FYNNEI. The CDR3 runs to 13 residues. V lost 2 bases to trimming and J lost 3 bases, with 7 bases between them. As DNA, the CDR3 is TGTGCCAGCAGTGAAAACAGCTACTATGGCTACACCTTC. Its translation is CASSENSYYGYTF.

The genes are TRBV19 and TRBJ1-4; tentative D call: TRBD1 (5 bases). From germline, CDR1 is LNHDA and CDR2 SQIVND (reference sequence). V lost 3 bases and J lost 5, with 10 bases in between. This CDR3 contains 14 residues. The CDR3 here is CASSIRGVNEKLFF. The CDR3 nucleotides read TGTGCCAGTAGTATTCGGGGGGTGAATGAAAAACTGTTTTTT.

V is TRBV5-5 and J is TRBJ1-5, with a tentative D call TRBD1 (5 bases). Germline loops: CDR1 SGHKS, CDR2 YYEKEE (reference sequence). The CDR3 length is 14 residues. Trimming shortened V by 5 bases and J by 0 bases, and 9 bases separated the two germline ends. The CDR3 bases are TGTGCCAGCAGGAGGGGCTTTAGCAATCAGCCCCAGCATTTT. The encoded protein is CASRRGFSNQPQHF.

This clone has only one observation. The chain carries TRBV28 and TRBJ1-4, with D perhaps matching TRBD1 (5 bases). The V gene's germline CDR1 is MDHEN and CDR2 SYDVKM. The CDR3 extends over 15 amino acids. The V end was cut by 4 bases, the J end by 6 bases, with 15 bases between. The CDR3 region is CASSSPGPGDEKLFF. The DNA of the CDR3 is TGTGCCAGCAGTTCACCGGGACCGGGAGATGAAAAACTGTTTTTT.

The count of this clone is one. The rearrangement joins TRBV10-3 to TRBJ1-1; no reliable D call. Germline V gene data show CDR1 as ENHRY and CDR2 as SYGVKD. CDR3 length: 13 residues. V was cut by 7 bases and J by 3 bases, with 12 bases left in between. This CDR3 reads CAITPRLDTEAFF. DNA of the CDR3: TGTGCCATCACCCCACGATTGGACACTGAAGCTTTCTTT.

The chain is built from TRBV5-1 and TRBJ2-1; D is perhaps TRBD2 (6 bases). Germline V gene lookup returns CDR1 SGHRS and CDR2 YFSETQ. This CDR3 spans 13 amino acids. Trimming removed 0 bases at V and 10 bases at J, with 11 bases between. CDR3 residues: CASSLDREREQFF. CDR3 nucleotide sequence: TGCGCCAGCAGCTTGGACCGGGAGCGCGAGCAGTTCTTC.

This rearrangement joins TRBV6-5 to TRBJ2-7; unclear D gene. V lost 2 bases to trimming and J lost 6 bases, with 20 bases between them. The CDR3 totals 16 residues. CDR1 MNHEY and CDR2 SVGAGI come from the germline V gene. CDR3 nucleotide sequence: TGTGCCAGCAGTTACCTCATTGATGCCACCAGCCTCGAGCAGTACTTC. Amino acids: CASSYLIDATSLEQYF.

CDR3 in amino acids: CASMKGSETQYF. The CDR3 DNA sequence: TGCGCCAGCATGAAGGGATCGGAGACCCAGTACTTC. This chain joins TRBV23-1 and TRBJ2-5, with D unresolved. TRBV23-1 is an ORF, and what it does is uncertain. The V and J ends lost 7 bases and 5 bases respectively, with 11 bases between them. The CDR3 is 12 residues long.